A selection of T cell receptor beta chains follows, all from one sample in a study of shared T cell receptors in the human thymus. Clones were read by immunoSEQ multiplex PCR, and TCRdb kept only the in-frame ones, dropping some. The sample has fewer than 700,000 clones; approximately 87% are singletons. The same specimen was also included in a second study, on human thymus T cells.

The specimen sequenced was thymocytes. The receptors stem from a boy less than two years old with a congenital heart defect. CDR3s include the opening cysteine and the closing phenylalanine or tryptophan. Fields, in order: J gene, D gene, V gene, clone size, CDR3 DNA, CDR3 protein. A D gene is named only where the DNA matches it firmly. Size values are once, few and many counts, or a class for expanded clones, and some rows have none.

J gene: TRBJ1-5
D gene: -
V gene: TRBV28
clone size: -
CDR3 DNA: TGTGCCAGCAGTTACCCCGGAGACCCAGATAGCAATCAGCCCCAGCATTTT
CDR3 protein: CASSYPGDPDSNQPQHF

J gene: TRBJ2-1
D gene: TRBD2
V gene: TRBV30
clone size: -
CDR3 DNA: TGTGCCTGGAGTTTGGCGGGAGTGTACAATGAGCAGTTCTTC
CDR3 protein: CAWSLAGVYNEQFF

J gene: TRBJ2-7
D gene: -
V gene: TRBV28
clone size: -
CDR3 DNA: TGTGCCAGCAGTCGTCCAGGGAGGTATGAATACTTC
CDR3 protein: CASSRPGRYEYF

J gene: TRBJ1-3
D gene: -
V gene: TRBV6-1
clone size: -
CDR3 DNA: TGTGCCAGCAGTGAAGGACACCCAGGAAACACCATATATTTT
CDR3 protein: CASSEGHPGNTIYF

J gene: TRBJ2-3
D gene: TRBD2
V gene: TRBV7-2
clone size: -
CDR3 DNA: TGTGCCAGCAGCTCCCTAGCGGGAGGTTTGGCAGATACGCAGTATTTT
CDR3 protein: CASSSLAGGLADTQYF

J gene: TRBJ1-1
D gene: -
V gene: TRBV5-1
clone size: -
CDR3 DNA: TGCGCCAGCAGCTCCACAGGGAAAGCTGAAGCTTTCTTT
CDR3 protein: CASSSTGKAEAFF

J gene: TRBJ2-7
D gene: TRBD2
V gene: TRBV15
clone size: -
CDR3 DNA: TGTGCCACCAGCAGAGATCGGGCGGGAGCCTACGAGCAGTACTTC
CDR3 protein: CATSRDRAGAYEQYF

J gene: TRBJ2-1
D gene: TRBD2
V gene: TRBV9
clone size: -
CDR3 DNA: TGTGCCAGCAGCCCACGGGGGGAGCGGGAGGTCCCTGAGCAGTTCTTC
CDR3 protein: CASSPRGEREVPEQFF

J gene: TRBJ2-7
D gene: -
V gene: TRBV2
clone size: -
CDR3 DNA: TGTGCCAGCGGACAGAATGGAAACGAGCAGTACTTC
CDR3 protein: CASGQNGNEQYF

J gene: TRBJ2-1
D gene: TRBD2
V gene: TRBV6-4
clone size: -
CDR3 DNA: TGTGCCAGCAGTGAGGGACTAGCGTCAGTGAATGAGCAGTTCTTC
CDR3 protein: CASSEGLASVNEQFF

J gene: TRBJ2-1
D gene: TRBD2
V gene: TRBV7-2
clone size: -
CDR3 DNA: TGTGCCAGCAGCACCCGACTAGCGGGAGTATTAGATGAGCAGTTCTTC
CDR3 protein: CASSTRLAGVLDEQFF

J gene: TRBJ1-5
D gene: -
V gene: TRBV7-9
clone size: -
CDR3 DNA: TGTGCCAGCAGCTTAGGCCGCGGGGGGCAGGGCAATCAGCCCCAGCATTTT
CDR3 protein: CASSLGRGGQGNQPQHF

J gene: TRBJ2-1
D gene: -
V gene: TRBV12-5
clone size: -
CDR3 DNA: TGTGCTAGTGGTTTACCCTCTAGGAAGAGCTCCTACAATGAGCAGTTCTTC
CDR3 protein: CASGLPSRKSSYNEQFF

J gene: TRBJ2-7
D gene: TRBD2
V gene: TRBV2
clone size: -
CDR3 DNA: TGTGCCAGCAATCCCGGGACTAGCGGGACTTCCTACGAGCAGTACTTC
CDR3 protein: CASNPGTSGTSYEQYF

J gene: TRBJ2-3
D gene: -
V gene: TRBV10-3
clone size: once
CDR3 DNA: TGTGCCATCAGCTCCGGGATCTTAACAGATACGCAGTATTTT
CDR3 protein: CAISSGILTDTQYF

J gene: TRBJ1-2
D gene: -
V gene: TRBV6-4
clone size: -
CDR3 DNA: TGTGCCAGCAGTTCAAGTGGCAGCTACACCTTC
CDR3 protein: CASSSSGSYTF

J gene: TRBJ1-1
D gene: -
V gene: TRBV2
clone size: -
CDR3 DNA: TGTGCCAGCAGTATTCGGAGTGGTGAAGCTTTCTTT
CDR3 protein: CASSIRSGEAFF

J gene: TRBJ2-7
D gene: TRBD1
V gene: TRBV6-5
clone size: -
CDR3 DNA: TGTGCCAGCAGTATACCGGGACAGGGGGCTTGGGAGCAGTACTTC
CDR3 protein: CASSIPGQGAWEQYF

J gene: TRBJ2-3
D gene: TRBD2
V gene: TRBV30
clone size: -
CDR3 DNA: TGTGCCTGGAGTGTACCCAAGCTAGCGGCAAGCACAGATACGCAGTATTTT
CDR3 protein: CAWSVPKLAASTDTQYF

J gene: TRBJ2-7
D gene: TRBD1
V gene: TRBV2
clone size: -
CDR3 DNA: TGTGCCAGCAGTGAGGGATCCGGGACAGGGCGAGGAGAGCAGTACTTC
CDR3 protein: CASSEGSGTGRGEQYF

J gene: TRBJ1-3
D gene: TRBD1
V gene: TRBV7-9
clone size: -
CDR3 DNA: TGTGCCAGCAGCTCCCGGGACAGGGGACCTGGAAACACCATATATTTT
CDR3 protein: CASSSRDRGPGNTIYF

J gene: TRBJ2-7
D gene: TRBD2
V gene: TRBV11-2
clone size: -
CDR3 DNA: TGTGCCAGCAGCTGGGAAGTGGGGGGGAAGTTCTACGAGCAGTACTTC
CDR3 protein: CASSWEVGGKFYEQYF

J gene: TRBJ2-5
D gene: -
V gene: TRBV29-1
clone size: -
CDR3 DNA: TGCAGCTCCGTTATGCTAGCGGAGACCCAGTACTTC
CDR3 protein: CSSVMLAETQYF

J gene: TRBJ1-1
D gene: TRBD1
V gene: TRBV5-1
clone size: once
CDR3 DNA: TGCGCCAGCAGCGCGTACAGGGGACCGCCGGCCACTGAAGCTTTCTTT
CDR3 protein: CASSAYRGPPATEAFF

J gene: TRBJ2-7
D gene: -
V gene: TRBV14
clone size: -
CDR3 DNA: TGTGCCAGCAGTCTCGGCGGCTTCTCCTACGAGCAGTACTTC
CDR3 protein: CASSLGGFSYEQYF

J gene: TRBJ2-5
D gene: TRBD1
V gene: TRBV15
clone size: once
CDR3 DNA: TGTGCCACCAGCAGAGACTGGGTCGACAGGGGTAAAAGAGAGACCCAGTACTTC
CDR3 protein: CATSRDWVDRGKRETQYF

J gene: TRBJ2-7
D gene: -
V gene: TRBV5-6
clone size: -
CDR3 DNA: TGTGCCAGCAGCTTGACAGGCCCCCCTACTCACGAGCAGTACTTC
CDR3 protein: CASSLTGPPTHEQYF

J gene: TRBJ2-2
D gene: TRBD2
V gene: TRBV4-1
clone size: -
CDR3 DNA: TGCGCCAGCAGCGAGCCCATCCGGGAGGACCACACCGGGGAGCTGTTTTTT
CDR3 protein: CASSEPIREDHTGELFF

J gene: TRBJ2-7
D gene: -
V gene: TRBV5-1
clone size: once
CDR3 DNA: TGCGCCAGCAGTGCAGGCCGCTCCTACGAGCAGTACTTC
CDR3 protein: CASSAGRSYEQYF

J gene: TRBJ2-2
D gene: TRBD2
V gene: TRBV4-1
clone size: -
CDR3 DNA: TGCGCCAGCAGCCAAGATCCAGCGGGAGGCACCGGGGAGCTGTTTTTT
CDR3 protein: CASSQDPAGGTGELFF

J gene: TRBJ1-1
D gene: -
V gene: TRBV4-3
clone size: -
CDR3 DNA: TGCGCCAGCAGCCAAGATCTTTATGGGAGGGGTACTGAAGCTTTCTTT
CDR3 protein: CASSQDLYGRGTEAFF

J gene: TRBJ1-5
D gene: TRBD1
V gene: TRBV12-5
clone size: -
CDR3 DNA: TGTGCTAGTGGTAGACAGGGTGAGGGCAATCAGCCCCAGCATTTT
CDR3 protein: CASGRQGEGNQPQHF

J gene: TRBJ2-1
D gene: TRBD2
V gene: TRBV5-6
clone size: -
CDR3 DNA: TGTGCCAGCAGCCCTGGGACTAGCGGGCGTTTTTTAGACAATGAGCAGTTCTTC
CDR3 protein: CASSPGTSGRFLDNEQFF

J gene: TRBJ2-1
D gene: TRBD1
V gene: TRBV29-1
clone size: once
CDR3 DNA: TGCAGCGATCTCCGGGACAGGGCTATCGGGCGGACTAGCTACAATGAGCAGTTCTTC
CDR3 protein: CSDLRDRAIGRTSYNEQFF

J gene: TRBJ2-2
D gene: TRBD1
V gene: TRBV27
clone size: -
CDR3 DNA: TGTGCCAGCAGTGAGTCCGGGACAAACTTAAGGGGGCACACCGGGGAGCTGTTTTTT
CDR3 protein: CASSESGTNLRGHTGELFF

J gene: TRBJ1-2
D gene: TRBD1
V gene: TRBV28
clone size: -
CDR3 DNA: TGTGCCAGCAGTCCACGGCCCGACAGGGGGCTTGTTGGCAACTATGGCTACACCTTC
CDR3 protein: CASSPRPDRGLVGNYGYTF

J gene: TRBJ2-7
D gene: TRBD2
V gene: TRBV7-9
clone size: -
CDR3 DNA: TGTGCCAGCAGCTTAGGCCAGGCGGGGGATGGGGAGCAGTACTTC
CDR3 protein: CASSLGQAGDGEQYF

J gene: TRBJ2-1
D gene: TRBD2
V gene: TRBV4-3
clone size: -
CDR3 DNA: TGCGCCAGCAGCCAAAAAACTAGCGGGAATTACAATGAGCAGTTCTTC
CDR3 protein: CASSQKTSGNYNEQFF

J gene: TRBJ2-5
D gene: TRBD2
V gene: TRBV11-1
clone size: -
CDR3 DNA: TGTGCCAGCAGCAAAAAGGCGACTAGCGGGAGGATGCAAGAGACCCAGTACTTC
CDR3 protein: CASSKKATSGRMQETQYF

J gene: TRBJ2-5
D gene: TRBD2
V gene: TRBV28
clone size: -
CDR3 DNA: TGTGCCAGCAGCCGCCCCCGGACTAGCGGGAGGGCCCATGAGACCCAGTACTTC
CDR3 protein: CASSRPRTSGRAHETQYF

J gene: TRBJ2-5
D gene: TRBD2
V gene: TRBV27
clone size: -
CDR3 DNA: TGTGCCAGCAGTTTGAGCGGGGGCAGGAAAGAGACCCAGTACTTC
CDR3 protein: CASSLSGGRKETQYF

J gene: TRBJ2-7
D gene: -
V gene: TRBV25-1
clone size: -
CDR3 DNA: TGTGCCAGCAGTGAATGGATACAGGGCTATGGCTACGAGCAGTACTTC
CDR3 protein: CASSEWIQGYGYEQYF

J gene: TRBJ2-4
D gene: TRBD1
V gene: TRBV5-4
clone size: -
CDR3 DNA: TGTGCCAGCAGCTTGGGGGGACAGGATAAAAACATTCAGTACTTC
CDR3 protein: CASSLGGQDKNIQYF

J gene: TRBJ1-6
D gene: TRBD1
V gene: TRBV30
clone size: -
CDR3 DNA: TGTGCCTGGACGAGGGACAGGTATAATTCACCCCTCCACTTT
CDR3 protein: CAWTRDRYNSPLHF

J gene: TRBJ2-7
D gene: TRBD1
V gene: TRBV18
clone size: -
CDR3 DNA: TGTGCCAGCTCACCACCTAAGCACGGGGACAGAGTAACCTACGAGCAGTACTTC
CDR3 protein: CASSPPKHGDRVTYEQYF

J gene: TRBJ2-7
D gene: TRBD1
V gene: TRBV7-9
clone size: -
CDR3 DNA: TGTGCCAGCAGCGACGGACAGGGGGGATCCTACGAGCAGTACTTC
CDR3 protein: CASSDGQGGSYEQYF

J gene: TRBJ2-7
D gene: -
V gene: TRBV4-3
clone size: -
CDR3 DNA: TGCGCCAGCAGCCAAGCCATTCGGCGGGACTACGAGCAGTACTTC
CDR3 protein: CASSQAIRRDYEQYF

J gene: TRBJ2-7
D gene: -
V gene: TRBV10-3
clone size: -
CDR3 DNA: TGTGCCATCAGAAACGGCAGGGTACCCTACGAGCAGTACTTC
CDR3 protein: CAIRNGRVPYEQYF

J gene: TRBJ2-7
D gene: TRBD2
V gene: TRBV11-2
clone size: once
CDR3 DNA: TGTGCCAGCAGCTTACGGGGGGGTAGGGACGAGCAGTACTTC
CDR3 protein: CASSLRGGRDEQYF

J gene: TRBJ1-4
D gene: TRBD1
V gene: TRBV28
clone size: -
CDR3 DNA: TGTGCCAGCAGAAAGACAGGGGATGAAAAACTGTTTTTT
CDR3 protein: CASRKTGDEKLFF

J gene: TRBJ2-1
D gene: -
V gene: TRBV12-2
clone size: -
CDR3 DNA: TGTGCAAGTCGCTGGGGGCAGTGGCCTCTGTACAATGAGCAGTTCTTC
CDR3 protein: CASRWGQWPLYNEQFF

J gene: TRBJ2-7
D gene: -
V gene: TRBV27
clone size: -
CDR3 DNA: TGTGCCAGCAGCCCCTCCGGGAACCCCCCAGGCGAGCAGTACTTC
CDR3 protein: CASSPSGNPPGEQYF

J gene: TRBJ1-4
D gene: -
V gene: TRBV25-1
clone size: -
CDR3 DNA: TGTGCCAGCGGATTGGAACCCCCCTGCGGGGAGGAACAAGAAAAACTGTTTTTT
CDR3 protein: CASGLEPPCGEEQEKLFF

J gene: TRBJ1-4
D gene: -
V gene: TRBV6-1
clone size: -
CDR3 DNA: TGTGCCAGCCGGGACTTAAATGAAAAACTGTTTTTT
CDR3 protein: CASRDLNEKLFF